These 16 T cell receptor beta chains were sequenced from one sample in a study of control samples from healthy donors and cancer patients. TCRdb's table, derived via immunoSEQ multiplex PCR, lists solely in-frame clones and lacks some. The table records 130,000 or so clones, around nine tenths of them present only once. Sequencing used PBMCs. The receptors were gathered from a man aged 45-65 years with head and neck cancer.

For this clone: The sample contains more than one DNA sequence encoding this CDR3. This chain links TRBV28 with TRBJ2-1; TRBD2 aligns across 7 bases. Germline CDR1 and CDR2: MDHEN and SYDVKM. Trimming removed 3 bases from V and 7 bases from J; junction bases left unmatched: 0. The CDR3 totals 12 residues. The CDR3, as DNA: TGTGCCAGCAGTTTTAGCGGGAATGAGCAGTTCTTC. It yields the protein CASSFSGNEQFF.

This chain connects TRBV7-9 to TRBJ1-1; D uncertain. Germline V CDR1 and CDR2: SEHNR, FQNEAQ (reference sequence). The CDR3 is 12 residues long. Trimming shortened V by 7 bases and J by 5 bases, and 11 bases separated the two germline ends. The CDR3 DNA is TGTGCCAGCAACCCGCTAGGGACTGAAGCTTTCTTT. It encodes CASNPLGTEAFF.

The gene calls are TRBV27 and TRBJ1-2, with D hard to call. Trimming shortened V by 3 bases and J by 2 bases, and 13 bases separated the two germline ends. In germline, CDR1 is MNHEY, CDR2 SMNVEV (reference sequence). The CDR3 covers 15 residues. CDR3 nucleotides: TGTGCCAGCAGTTTGACGCCCCTCTCGAACTATGGCTACACCTTC. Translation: CASSLTPLSNYGYTF.

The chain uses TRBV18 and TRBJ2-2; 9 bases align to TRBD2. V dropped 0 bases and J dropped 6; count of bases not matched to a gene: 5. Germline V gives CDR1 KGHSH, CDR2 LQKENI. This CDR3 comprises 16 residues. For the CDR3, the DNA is TGTGCCAGCTCACCACCAGCTAGCGGGGTCGCCGGGGAGCTGTTTTTT. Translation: CASSPPASGVAGELFF. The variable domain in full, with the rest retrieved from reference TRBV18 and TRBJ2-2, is NAGVMQNPRHLVRRRGQEARLRCSPMKGHSHVYWYRQLPEEGLKFMVYLQKENIIDESGMPKERFSAEFPKEGPSILRIQQVVRGDSAAYFCASSPPASGVAGELFFGEGSRLTVL.

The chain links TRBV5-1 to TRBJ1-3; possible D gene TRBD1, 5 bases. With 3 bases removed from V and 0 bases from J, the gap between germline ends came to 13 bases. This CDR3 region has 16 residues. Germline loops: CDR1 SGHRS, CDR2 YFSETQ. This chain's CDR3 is CASSSRQLSSGNTIYF. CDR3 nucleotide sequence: TGCGCCAGCAGCTCTCGACAGTTGAGCTCTGGAAACACCATATATTTT.

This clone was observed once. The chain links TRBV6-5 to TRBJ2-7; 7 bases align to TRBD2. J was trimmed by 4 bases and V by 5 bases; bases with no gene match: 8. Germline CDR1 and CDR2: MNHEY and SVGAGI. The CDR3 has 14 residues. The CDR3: CASSNDLGGYEQYF. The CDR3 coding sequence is TGTGCCAGCAGTAATGACCTCGGGGGGTACGAGCAGTACTTC.

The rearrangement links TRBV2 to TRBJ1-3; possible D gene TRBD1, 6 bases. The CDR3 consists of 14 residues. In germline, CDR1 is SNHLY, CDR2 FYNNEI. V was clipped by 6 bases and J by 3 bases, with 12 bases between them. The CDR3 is CASRLSTGGNTIYF. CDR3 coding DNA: TGTGCCAGCAGGTTATCGACAGGTGGAAACACCATATATTTT.

The DNA for the CDR3 is TGTGCCAGCAGCCAAGATAGCTTACACCCCGGGGAGCTGTTTTTT. Translating gives CASSQDSLHPGELFF. This chain links TRBV4-2 with TRBJ2-2; no clear D. The germline V gene has CDR1 LGHNA and CDR2 YNFKEQ. CDR3 length: 15 residues. Trimming took 0 bases from V and 6 from J, leaving 11 bases between them.

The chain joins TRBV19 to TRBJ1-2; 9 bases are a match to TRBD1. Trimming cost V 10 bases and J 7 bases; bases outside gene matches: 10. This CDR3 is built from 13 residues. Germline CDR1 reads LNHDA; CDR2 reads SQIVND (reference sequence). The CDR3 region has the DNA TGTGCCACAGGTCCCGGGACAGGGCTTGGCTACACCTTC. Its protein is CATGPGTGLGYTF.

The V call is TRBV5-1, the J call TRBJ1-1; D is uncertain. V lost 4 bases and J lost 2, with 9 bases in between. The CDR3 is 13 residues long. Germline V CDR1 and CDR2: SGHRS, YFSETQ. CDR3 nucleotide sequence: TGCGCCAGCAGCCAAAGGGTAAACACTGAAGCTTTCTTT. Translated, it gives CASSQRVNTEAFF.

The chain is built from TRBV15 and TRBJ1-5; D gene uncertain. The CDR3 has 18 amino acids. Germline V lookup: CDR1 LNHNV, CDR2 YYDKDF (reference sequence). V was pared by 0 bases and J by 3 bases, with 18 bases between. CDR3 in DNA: TGTGCCACCAGCAGAGATCATCCAGGCGGCCCACACAATCAGCCCCAGCATTTT. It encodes CATSRDHPGGPHNQPQHF.

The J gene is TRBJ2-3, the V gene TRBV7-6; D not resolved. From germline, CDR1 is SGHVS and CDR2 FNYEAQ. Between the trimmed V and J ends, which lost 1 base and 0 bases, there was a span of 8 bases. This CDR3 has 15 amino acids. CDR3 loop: CASSLGQISTDTQYF. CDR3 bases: TGTGCCAGCAGCTTAGGGCAGATCAGCACAGATACGCAGTATTTT.

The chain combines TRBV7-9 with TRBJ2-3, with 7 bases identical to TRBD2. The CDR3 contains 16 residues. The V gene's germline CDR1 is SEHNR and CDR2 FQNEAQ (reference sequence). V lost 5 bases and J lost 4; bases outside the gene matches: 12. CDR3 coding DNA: TGTGCCAGCAGCGATCCCTGGCGGGAGAGTGCAGATACGCAGTATTTT. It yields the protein CASSDPWRESADTQYF.

DNA of the CDR3: TGCGCCAGCAGCCCACCCGGGACAGGGGGATACGAGACCCAGTACTTC. Translating it yields CASSPPGTGGYETQYF. This chain joins TRBV5-1 and TRBJ2-5; the match to TRBD1 covers 11 bases. This CDR3 comprises 16 residues. Germline CDR1 SGHRS, CDR2 YFSETQ. V was pared by 4 bases and J by 5 bases, with 10 bases of the junction left unmatched.

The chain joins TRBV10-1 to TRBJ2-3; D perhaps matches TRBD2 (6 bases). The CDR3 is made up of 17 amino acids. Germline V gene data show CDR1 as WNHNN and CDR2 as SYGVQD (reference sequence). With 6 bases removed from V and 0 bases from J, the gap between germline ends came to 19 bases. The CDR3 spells CASSSGRGDKSTDTQYF. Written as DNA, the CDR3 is TGCGCCAGCAGCTCTGGGCGGGGAGACAAAAGCACAGATACGCAGTATTTT.

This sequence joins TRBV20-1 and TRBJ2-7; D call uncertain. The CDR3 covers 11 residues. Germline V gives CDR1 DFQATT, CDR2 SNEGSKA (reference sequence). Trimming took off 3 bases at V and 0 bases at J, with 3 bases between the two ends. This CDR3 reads CSASSSYEQYF. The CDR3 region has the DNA TGCAGTGCTAGTAGCTCCTACGAGCAGTACTTC.